Following are 20 T cell receptor beta chains from one sample sequenced in a study of Tregs in tolerant kidney transplant recipients. Here immunoSEQ multiplex PCR was the method, and the copy in TCRdb shows in-frame clones only, minus some. The table shows roughly 250,000 clones, with about 80% occurring only once. Specimen: CD4+ T cells from blood. The receptors come from a human donor in good health.

V usage is TRBV5-4 and J usage is TRBJ2-3; 9 bases line up with TRBD2. CDR1 is SGHNT and CDR2 is YYREEE in the germline V gene (reference sequence). The V gene end was trimmed by 4 bases and the J gene end by 0 bases; junction bases not matched to a gene: 3. The CDR3 contains 15 residues. The CDR3 nucleotides read TGTGCCAGCAGCCCTCTAGCGGGGAGCACAGATACGCAGTATTTT. It is translated as CASSPLAGSTDTQYF.

The J gene is TRBJ1-1, the V gene TRBV5-1; D ambiguous. Trimming pared 0 bases from V and 6 bases from J, leaving 9 bases between. The germline CDR1 and CDR2 sequences are SGHRS and YFSETQ. The CDR3 contains 13 residues. This CDR3 reads CASSLDQYSEAFF. CDR3 sequence (DNA): TGCGCCAGCAGCTTGGACCAGTACTCTGAAGCTTTCTTT.

The chain carries TRBV19 and TRBJ1-1; D perhaps matches TRBD1 (5 bases). This CDR3 spans 14 amino acids. V was trimmed by 6 bases and J by 0 bases, leaving 11 bases between them. From germline, CDR1 is LNHDA and CDR2 SQIVND (reference sequence). For the CDR3, the DNA is TGTGCCAGTAGGGCCCCAGGGATGAACACTGAAGCTTTCTTT. This codes for CASRAPGMNTEAFF.

The rearrangement uses TRBV19 and TRBJ1-1, with D unresolved. V was shortened by 4 bases and J by 0 bases, with 9 bases between the two germline ends. In germline, CDR1 is LNHDA, CDR2 SQIVND (reference sequence). The CDR3 length is 14 residues. As DNA, the CDR3 is TGTGCCAGTAGTAGGGTGGGAATGAACACTGAAGCTTTCTTT. Translation gives CASSRVGMNTEAFF.

The chain carries TRBV5-1 and TRBJ1-2; D perhaps matches TRBD1 (5 bases). Germline V gene lookup returns CDR1 SGHRS and CDR2 YFSETQ. Between the trimmed V and J ends, which lost 0 bases and 3 bases, there was a span of 12 bases. The CDR3 is made up of 15 amino acids. CDR3 bases: TGCGCCAGCAGCTTGGAAGCGTTAGGGGACTATGGCTACACCTTC. It encodes CASSLEALGDYGYTF.

V is TRBV7-3 and J is TRBJ1-1, with TRBD1 matching over 8 bases. Germline-derived CDR1 and CDR2 are SGHTA and FQGTGA. The CDR3 totals 14 residues. The ends lost 5 bases at V and 2 bases at J; junction bases unmatched: 4. CDR3 in amino acids: CASSLQGANTEAFF. As DNA, the CDR3 is TGTGCCAGCAGCCTCCAGGGGGCTAACACTGAAGCTTTCTTT.

This chain uses TRBV20-1 with TRBJ1-1, with D unresolved. V was trimmed by 5 bases and J by 7 bases, leaving 8 bases between them. Germline V lookup: CDR1 DFQATT, CDR2 SNEGSKA (reference sequence). The CDR3 is 10 amino acids. This chain's CDR3 is CSAGDFEAFF. For the CDR3, the DNA is TGCAGTGCTGGCGACTTTGAAGCTTTCTTT.

The V gene is TRBV27, the J gene TRBJ1-1; 11 nucleotides agree with TRBD1. The CDR3 consists of 16 residues. J lost 5 bases, V lost 8 bases, and 13 bases had no gene match. CDR1 is MNHEY, CDR2 SMNVEV, per germline (reference sequence). CDR3 sequence (DNA): TGTGCCAGCGCGCCGGGACAGGGGGATTGGGTAACTGAAGCTTTCTTT. Encoded protein: CASAPGQGDWVTEAFF.

The CDR3 coding sequence is TGTGCCAGCAGTTCAGAGGGCCTCTTGAACACTGAAGCTTTCTTT. It specifies CASSSEGLLNTEAFF. The V gene is TRBV7-8, the J gene TRBJ1-1; D gene uncertain. The CDR3 sequence is 15 residues long. With 6 bases removed from V and 0 bases from J, the gap between germline ends came to 14 bases. Germline lookup yields CDR1 SGHVS and CDR2 FQNEAQ.

The V and J genes are TRBV10-2 and TRBJ2-1; D possibly uses TRBD1 or TRBD2 (5 bases each). V lost 8 bases, J lost 9 bases, and 14 bases lay in between. This CDR3 has 12 amino acids. Germline V gene data show CDR1 as WSHSY and CDR2 as SAAADI. DNA of the CDR3: TGCGCCAGCGGGGACCGCATCGGTGAGCAGTTCTTC. Its translation: CASGDRIGEQFF.

The V gene is TRBV7-6, the J gene TRBJ2-1; TRBD2 matches 8 bases. The junction had 8 bases not matched to a gene; V was cut back by 5 bases and J by 5 bases. The germline CDR1 and CDR2 sequences are SGHVS and FNYEAQ. CDR3 length equals 15 residues. The CDR3 here is CASSQSGSTHNEQFF. CDR3 coding DNA: TGTGCCAGCAGCCAGAGCGGGAGTACCCACAATGAGCAGTTCTTC.

The J gene is TRBJ2-5, the V gene TRBV18; D possibly corresponds to TRBD2 (5 bases). The closer fit of TRBJ2-7 to the DNA end suggests the J call may be wrong. There are 14 residues in the CDR3. Germline V gives CDR1 KGHSH, CDR2 LQKENI. Here the CDR3 DNA reads TGTGCCAGCGCAGGCGAGGGAAGCTCCTACGAGCAGTACTTC. This translates into CASAGEGSSYEQYF.

The chain's CDR3 is CASSSHPRGDYGYTF. In DNA, the CDR3 is TGTGCCAGCAGTTCTCACCCTCGGGGTGACTATGGCTACACCTTC. The J gene is TRBJ1-2, the V gene TRBV6-5; D is ambiguous. Germline CDR1 is MNHEY and CDR2 is SVGAGI. The CDR3 has 15 amino acids. With 4 bases removed from V and 3 bases from J, the gap between germline ends came to 15 bases.

The rearrangement links TRBV15 to TRBJ1-2; D not certain. The CDR3 length is 13 residues. From germline, CDR1 is LNHNV and CDR2 YYDKDF (reference sequence). Between the trimmed V and J ends, which lost 2 bases and 4 bases, there was a span of 8 bases. CDR3 loop: CATSRYGSYGYTF. CDR3 coding DNA: TGTGCCACCAGCAGATACGGCAGCTATGGCTACACCTTC.

This clone was recorded a few times. The rearrangement joins TRBV5-4 to TRBJ1-1, with D possibly being TRBD1 (6 bases). This CDR3 has 13 residues. Per germline, CDR1 SGHNT and CDR2 YYREEE (reference sequence). V lost 4 bases and J 5 bases, leaving 12 bases between the germline ends. The CDR3 region has the DNA TGTGCCAGCAGCCAGGGGTGGGGGACTGAAGCTTTCTTT. It translates to CASSQGWGTEAFF.

The CDR3 here is CASRLNEKLFF. The CDR3 DNA reads TGTGCCAGCAGACTTAATGAAAAACTGTTTTTT. The chain combines TRBV6-5 with TRBJ1-4; no clear D. Germline lookup yields CDR1 MNHEY and CDR2 SVGAGI. The V and J ends lost 6 bases and 4 bases respectively, with 3 bases between them. This CDR3 comprises 11 residues.

The sample holds one count of this clone. The gene calls are TRBV2 and TRBJ2-5, with D unresolved. Trimming removed 6 bases from V and 3 bases from J, with 11 bases in between. This CDR3 is built from 13 residues. Germline assignment: CDR1 SNHLY and CDR2 FYNNEI. The CDR3 loop reads CASRRSREETQYF. The CDR3 DNA sequence: TGTGCCAGCAGGAGGAGCCGGGAAGAGACCCAGTACTTC.

Points on this clone: Different DNA sequences within this sample yield the same CDR3. V usage is TRBV2 and J usage is TRBJ2-5; TRBD1 or TRBD2 may be the D gene (5 bases each). Germline V gives CDR1 SNHLY, CDR2 FYNNEI. The CDR3 extends over 13 amino acids. In nucleotides, the CDR3 is TGTAGAAGCGCGGGTGGGGGAAGAGAGACCCAGTACTTC. Translation: CRSAGGGRETQYF.

This clone was recorded only once. The chain has TRBV2 and TRBJ2-7; TRBD1 matches 7 bases. Germline loops: CDR1 SNHLY, CDR2 FYNNEI. This CDR3 spans 13 amino acids. After removal of 6 bases from V and 5 bases from J, the junction contained 7 bases not matched to a gene. The DNA of the CDR3 is TGTGCCAGCAGGGACGAGGGGGCCCACGAGCAGTACTTC. Its protein product is CASRDEGAHEQYF.

As regards this clone: At one boundary the junction diverges from the germline segment, which might be a read error. In the same sample, other DNA sequences code for this CDR3. The chain uses TRBV25-1 and TRBJ1-1; D is ambiguous. The germline V gene has CDR1 MGHDK and CDR2 SYGVNS. This CDR3 spans 13 amino acids. The DNA of the CDR3 is TGTGCCAGCATGAATAATTGGAACGGTGAAGCCTTCTTT. It is translated as CASMNNWNGEAFF.